Sequencing of this T cell receptor (beta chain) was carried out in a study of T-cell memory formation after mild COVID-19. Germline V gene data show CDR1 as DFQATT and CDR2 as SNEGSKA (reference sequence). The V end was cut by 0 bases, the J end by 7 bases, with 6 bases between. The CDR3 spans 11 residues. Via MiXCR, TCRdb re-called the 5' RACE reads, giving one row per CDR3 protein. Of around 400,000 distinct CDR3 sequences in the sample, 20% to 25% were seen once. Sequencing used PBMCs or a T cell subset sorted from them (not recorded which). The chain has TRBV20-1 and TRBJ1-2; a possible D gene is TRBD1 (6 bases). The source is an adult woman who had mild COVID-19 (a few samples of this study predate the infection). Cell type and time point are not known. The CDR3, as DNA: TGCAGTGCTAGAGAGGGGGCTGGCTACACCTTC. It translates to CSAREGAGYTF.